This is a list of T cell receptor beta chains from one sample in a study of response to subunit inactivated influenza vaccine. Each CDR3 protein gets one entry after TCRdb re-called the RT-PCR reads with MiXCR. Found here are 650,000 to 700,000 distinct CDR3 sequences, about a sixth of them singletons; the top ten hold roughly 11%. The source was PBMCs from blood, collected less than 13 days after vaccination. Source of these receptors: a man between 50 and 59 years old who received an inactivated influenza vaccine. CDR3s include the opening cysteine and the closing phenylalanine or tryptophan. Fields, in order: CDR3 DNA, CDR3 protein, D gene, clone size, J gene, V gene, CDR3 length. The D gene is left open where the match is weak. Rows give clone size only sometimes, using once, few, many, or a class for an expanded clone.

CDR3nt: TGTGCCAGCAGCCTATTTAAGAGGGGGCTGGACACTGAAGCTTTCTTT; CDR3aa: CASSLFKRGLDTEAFF; d_gene: TRBD1; abundance: few; j_gene: TRBJ1-1; v_gene: TRBV14; len: 16
CDR3nt: TGTGCCAGCAGTTTAGACCGGAACCTTCGGACTGAAGCTTTCTTT; CDR3aa: CASSLDRNLRTEAFF; d_gene: -; abundance: few; j_gene: TRBJ1-1; v_gene: TRBV27; len: 15
CDR3nt: TGTGCCAGCAGCCAGGGGAGAGAGGGCCGGGAGAAGCAGTACTTC; CDR3aa: CASSQGREGREKQYF; d_gene: -; abundance: few; j_gene: TRBJ2-7; v_gene: TRBV5-6; len: 15
CDR3nt: TGCGCCAGCAGCCCTATGAAAGTCCAAGAGACCCAGTACTTC; CDR3aa: CASSPMKVQETQYF; d_gene: -; abundance: -; j_gene: TRBJ2-5; v_gene: TRBV10-2; len: 14
CDR3nt: TGCGCCAGCAGCCATGTAGGACTGAGAAAACTGTTTTTT; CDR3aa: CASSHVGLRKLFF; d_gene: -; abundance: -; j_gene: TRBJ1-4; v_gene: TRBV4-1; len: 13
CDR3nt: TGCAGTGCTAGAGAAGACAGAAACCACTACGAGCAGTACTTC; CDR3aa: CSAREDRNHYEQYF; d_gene: -; abundance: -; j_gene: TRBJ2-7; v_gene: TRBV20-1; len: 14
CDR3nt: TGTGCCAGCAGTTACTCTCTAGTTTTATCGAGTACGTACTTC; CDR3aa: CASSYSLVLSSTYF; d_gene: -; abundance: -; j_gene: TRBJ2-4; v_gene: TRBV6-5; len: 14
CDR3nt: TGTGCCAGCAGCTTGTTGACTAGCGGGAGCTACGAGCAGTACTTC; CDR3aa: CASSLLTSGSYEQYF; d_gene: TRBD2; abundance: few; j_gene: TRBJ2-7; v_gene: TRBV5-5; len: 15
CDR3nt: TGTGCCACTTCGGGCCTAGCGGGAGTTACAGATACGCAGTATTTT; CDR3aa: CATSGLAGVTDTQYF; d_gene: TRBD2; abundance: few; j_gene: TRBJ2-3; v_gene: TRBV10-3; len: 15
CDR3nt: TGCGCCAGCAGCCTGGACAGGGTTGAACATGGTGAAGCTTTCTTT; CDR3aa: CASSLDRVEHGEAFF; d_gene: TRBD1; abundance: many; j_gene: TRBJ1-1; v_gene: TRBV5-1; len: 15
CDR3nt: TGTGCCAGCAGTTTACCCCTTCACAAGACCCAGTACTTC; CDR3aa: CASSLPLHKTQYF; d_gene: -; abundance: few; j_gene: TRBJ2-5; v_gene: TRBV27; len: 13
CDR3nt: TGTGCCAGCAGTTTAAGACAGTCCGCTAGCACAGATACGCAGTATTTT; CDR3aa: CASSLRQSASTDTQYF; d_gene: -; abundance: -; j_gene: TRBJ2-3; v_gene: TRBV6-5; len: 16
CDR3nt: TGCAGTGCTGCCCTCATGGACTATGGCTACACCTTC; CDR3aa: CSAALMDYGYTF; d_gene: -; abundance: many; j_gene: TRBJ1-2; v_gene: TRBV20-1; len: 12
CDR3nt: TGTGCCAGCAGAACCGGGACCAGGAACAATGAGCAGTTCTTC; CDR3aa: CASRTGTRNNEQFF; d_gene: -; abundance: few; j_gene: TRBJ2-1; v_gene: TRBV6-2/TRBV6-3; len: 14
CDR3nt: TGTGCCATCAGTGGGGGACGAGTGAACACTGAAGCTTTCTTT; CDR3aa: CAISGGRVNTEAFF; d_gene: -; abundance: -; j_gene: TRBJ1-1; v_gene: TRBV10-3; len: 14
CDR3nt: TGTGCCACCAACTATGGGCGTTCGCGGGACATTCAGTACTTC; CDR3aa: CATNYGRSRDIQYF; d_gene: -; abundance: few; j_gene: TRBJ2-4; v_gene: TRBV28; len: 14
CDR3nt: TGTGCCAGCAGCCAAGGCGGGAGTTCGACAGATACGCAGTATTTT; CDR3aa: CASSQGGSSTDTQYF; d_gene: TRBD2; abundance: -; j_gene: TRBJ2-3; v_gene: TRBV14; len: 15
CDR3nt: TGTGCCAGCAGCCCCGTGGGGCAGCGGGGGTTCTCAGATACGCAGTATTTT; CDR3aa: CASSPVGQRGFSDTQYF; d_gene: TRBD2; abundance: -; j_gene: TRBJ2-3; v_gene: TRBV7-8; len: 17
CDR3nt: TGTGCCAGCAGTGACTGGGTGGAAGAGACCCAGTACTTC; CDR3aa: CASSDWVEETQYF; d_gene: -; abundance: -; j_gene: TRBJ2-5; v_gene: TRBV25-1; len: 13
CDR3nt: TGTGCCAGCAGTTTAGGGGGGCTCTCGCCCCAAGAGACCCAGTACTTC; CDR3aa: CASSLGGLSPQETQYF; d_gene: -; abundance: many; j_gene: TRBJ2-5; v_gene: TRBV12-3/TRBV12-4; len: 16
CDR3nt: TGTGCCATCAGTGAGTCGTCATTGAGGGGCACAGATACGCAGTATTTT; CDR3aa: CAISESSLRGTDTQYF; d_gene: -; abundance: -; j_gene: TRBJ2-3; v_gene: TRBV10-3; len: 16
CDR3nt: TGTGCCAGCAGCTTAAACGGGTTAGAATACGAGCAGTACTTC; CDR3aa: CASSLNGLEYEQYF; d_gene: -; abundance: few; j_gene: TRBJ2-7; v_gene: TRBV7-2; len: 14
CDR3nt: TGTGCCACCAGCAGAGATCCCGGCCGCTCCTACGAGCAGTACTTC; CDR3aa: CATSRDPGRSYEQYF; d_gene: -; abundance: few; j_gene: TRBJ2-7; v_gene: TRBV15; len: 15
CDR3nt: TGCAGTGCTCCTCTTAGCGGGGTCTCCTACGAGCAGTACTTC; CDR3aa: CSAPLSGVSYEQYF; d_gene: TRBD2; abundance: -; j_gene: TRBJ2-7; v_gene: TRBV20-1; len: 14
CDR3nt: TGTGCCAGCAGCCAGACTAGCGGGGGGTATGATACGCAGTATTTT; CDR3aa: CASSQTSGGYDTQYF; d_gene: TRBD2; abundance: few; j_gene: TRBJ2-3; v_gene: TRBV5-6; len: 15
CDR3nt: TGTGCCAGCAGGGTACTAGCGGGAGGATACAATGAGCAGTTCTTC; CDR3aa: CASRVLAGGYNEQFF; d_gene: TRBD2; abundance: once; j_gene: TRBJ2-1; v_gene: TRBV2; len: 15
CDR3nt: TGTGCCAGCAGTTCGATAGGAGACAGGGGACCCGGGGAGCTGTTTTTT; CDR3aa: CASSSIGDRGPGELFF; d_gene: TRBD1; abundance: -; j_gene: TRBJ2-2; v_gene: TRBV28; len: 16
CDR3nt: TGCGCCAGCAGCCAAGGGGGGACACGAAATCAGCCCCAGCATTTT; CDR3aa: CASSQGGTRNQPQHF; d_gene: -; abundance: -; j_gene: TRBJ1-5; v_gene: TRBV4-1; len: 15
CDR3nt: TGTGCCATCAGTATTTCCAGCGGGAGAAAGACAGATACGCAGTATTTT; CDR3aa: CAISISSGRKTDTQYF; d_gene: TRBD2; abundance: -; j_gene: TRBJ2-3; v_gene: TRBV10-3; len: 16
CDR3nt: TGCAGTGCTAGAGACTCGGACCGATTAAACGGGGAGCTGTTTTTT; CDR3aa: CSARDSDRLNGELFF; d_gene: -; abundance: few; j_gene: TRBJ2-2; v_gene: TRBV20-1; len: 15
CDR3nt: TGCGCCAGCAGCCAAGGGATCAGCGGAAGCTACGAGCAGTACTTC; CDR3aa: CASSQGISGSYEQYF; d_gene: -; abundance: -; j_gene: TRBJ2-7; v_gene: TRBV4-3; len: 15
CDR3nt: TGCAGCGCCCGCGCTGGGGGAAGGAGCACAGATACGCAGTATTTT; CDR3aa: CSARAGGRSTDTQYF; d_gene: -; abundance: few; j_gene: TRBJ2-3; v_gene: TRBV29-1; len: 15
CDR3nt: TGTGCCAGCAGCAAGATTACAGGGACAGATACGCAGTATTTT; CDR3aa: CASSKITGTDTQYF; d_gene: -; abundance: -; j_gene: TRBJ2-3; v_gene: TRBV9; len: 14
CDR3nt: TGTGCCAGCAGCTTAGATGACAGGGGGCTTTCACCCCTCCACTTT; CDR3aa: CASSLDDRGLSPLHF; d_gene: TRBD1; abundance: few; j_gene: TRBJ1-6; v_gene: TRBV7-6; len: 15
CDR3nt: TGTGCCACCAGCAGAGTGGACTACATTCAAGAGACCCAGTACTTC; CDR3aa: CATSRVDYIQETQYF; d_gene: -; abundance: few; j_gene: TRBJ2-5; v_gene: TRBV15; len: 15
CDR3nt: TGTGCCAGCAGAACGGACTGGAGCGAGCAGTACTTC; CDR3aa: CASRTDWSEQYF; d_gene: -; abundance: few; j_gene: TRBJ2-7; v_gene: TRBV7-2; len: 12
CDR3nt: TGTGCCAGCAGCTCTGGAGGACTAGCGGGGATTGTCTTACCTTACAATGAGCAGTTCTTC; CDR3aa: CASSSGGLAGIVLPYNEQFF; d_gene: TRBD2; abundance: few; j_gene: TRBJ2-1; v_gene: TRBV5-4; len: 20
CDR3nt: TGTGCCAGCAGTCCTAACAGGAGAGATGGCTACACCTTC; CDR3aa: CASSPNRRDGYTF; d_gene: -; abundance: many; j_gene: TRBJ1-2; v_gene: TRBV12-3/TRBV12-4; len: 13
CDR3nt: TGTGCCAGCAGCTTAAGTCCACTTCCCTACGAGCAGTACTTC; CDR3aa: CASSLSPLPYEQYF; d_gene: -; abundance: -; j_gene: TRBJ2-7; v_gene: TRBV7-2; len: 14
CDR3nt: TGTGCCAGCAGTACCTCAGGGGTCACTGAAGCTTTCTTT; CDR3aa: CASSTSGVTEAFF; d_gene: -; abundance: once; j_gene: TRBJ1-1; v_gene: TRBV12-3/TRBV12-4; len: 13
CDR3nt: TGCGCCAGCAGCTTGGCCGACAGGGGCGGCGACGAGCAGTACTTC; CDR3aa: CASSLADRGGDEQYF; d_gene: TRBD1; abundance: few; j_gene: TRBJ2-7; v_gene: TRBV5-1; len: 15
CDR3nt: TGCGCCAGCAGCCCTGGGACAGCGGACAGGGGATATATCAATGAGCAGTTCTTC; CDR3aa: CASSPGTADRGYINEQFF; d_gene: TRBD1; abundance: few; j_gene: TRBJ2-1; v_gene: TRBV4-3; len: 18
CDR3nt: TGTGCCAGTAGCACAAAGACAGGGGCTTCCTACGAGCAGTACTTC; CDR3aa: CASSTKTGASYEQYF; d_gene: TRBD1; abundance: -; j_gene: TRBJ2-7; v_gene: TRBV19; len: 15
CDR3nt: TGTGCCATCAGTGAGTCGGCAGGGGGCTTTCTCGAGCAGTACTTC; CDR3aa: CAISESAGGFLEQYF; d_gene: TRBD1; abundance: few; j_gene: TRBJ2-7; v_gene: TRBV10-3; len: 15
CDR3nt: TGCAGTGCTAGAGCTCAACGGGAGGTTTACGAGCAGTACTTC; CDR3aa: CSARAQREVYEQYF; d_gene: TRBD2; abundance: few; j_gene: TRBJ2-7; v_gene: TRBV20-1; len: 14
CDR3nt: TGTGCCAGCAGCCCCCGAACAGGGGACCATGGCTACACCTTC; CDR3aa: CASSPRTGDHGYTF; d_gene: TRBD1; abundance: few; j_gene: TRBJ1-2; v_gene: TRBV27; len: 14
CDR3nt: TGTGCCAGCAGCCAAGATGCGGGAGGAGGGAAGACCCAGTACTTC; CDR3aa: CASSQDAGGGKTQYF; d_gene: TRBD2; abundance: few; j_gene: TRBJ2-5; v_gene: TRBV4-2; len: 15
CDR3nt: TGCAGCGTTGAAAGCAACTCACGGGGGTCCGCTGGAAACACCATATATTTT; CDR3aa: CSVESNSRGSAGNTIYF; d_gene: -; abundance: many; j_gene: TRBJ1-3; v_gene: TRBV29-1; len: 17
CDR3nt: TGCAGCGTTGGATACGGCCGCACTGAAGCTTTCTTT; CDR3aa: CSVGYGRTEAFF; d_gene: -; abundance: -; j_gene: TRBJ1-1; v_gene: TRBV29-1; len: 12
CDR3nt: TGTGCCAGCAGCCGGGGCGCAACTAATGAAAAACTGTTTTTT; CDR3aa: CASSRGATNEKLFF; d_gene: -; abundance: many; j_gene: TRBJ1-4; v_gene: TRBV6-1; len: 14
CDR3nt: TGTGCCAGCAGCTCCGCCGGGACTAGCGGCAACAATGAGCAGTTCTTC; CDR3aa: CASSSAGTSGNNEQFF; d_gene: TRBD2; abundance: -; j_gene: TRBJ2-1; v_gene: TRBV7-2; len: 16
CDR3nt: TGCGCCAGCAGCTTGGGTTCGTCTCGCACAGATACGCAGTATTTT; CDR3aa: CASSLGSSRTDTQYF; d_gene: -; abundance: few; j_gene: TRBJ2-3; v_gene: TRBV5-1; len: 15
CDR3nt: TGTGCCAGCAGTTCCCCCCGGGGGGGTACTTTCTACGAGCAGTACTTC; CDR3aa: CASSSPRGGTFYEQYF; d_gene: TRBD2; abundance: -; j_gene: TRBJ2-7; v_gene: TRBV12-3/TRBV12-4; len: 16
CDR3nt: TGTGCCAGCAAGCAGAGGCTTTCGCAGGGGGCAGATACGCAGTATTTT; CDR3aa: CASKQRLSQGADTQYF; d_gene: TRBD1; abundance: -; j_gene: TRBJ2-3; v_gene: TRBV2; len: 16
CDR3nt: TGCAGTGCTAGGGGTACCCAGTCGGGAGGGAAGCACGAGCAGTACTTC; CDR3aa: CSARGTQSGGKHEQYF; d_gene: TRBD2; abundance: few; j_gene: TRBJ2-7; v_gene: TRBV20-1; len: 16
CDR3nt: TGTGCCAGCAGTTTACCTAGCGGGAGTGCGGTTGGGGAGCTGTTTTTT; CDR3aa: CASSLPSGSAVGELFF; d_gene: TRBD2; abundance: many; j_gene: TRBJ2-2; v_gene: TRBV12-3/TRBV12-4; len: 16
CDR3nt: TGCAGCGTTGAGGGAAGGTCCTACAATGAGCAGTTCTTC; CDR3aa: CSVEGRSYNEQFF; d_gene: -; abundance: few; j_gene: TRBJ2-1; v_gene: TRBV29-1; len: 13
CDR3nt: TGTGCCAGCAGTTACTCGCTTTTAGCCCCCAGAAATTACAATGAGCAGTTCTTC; CDR3aa: CASSYSLLAPRNYNEQFF; d_gene: -; abundance: -; j_gene: TRBJ2-1; v_gene: TRBV6-2/TRBV6-3; len: 18
CDR3nt: TGTGCCAGCAGTCCAGTGGGAGATGAAAAACTGTTTTTT; CDR3aa: CASSPVGDEKLFF; d_gene: -; abundance: -; j_gene: TRBJ1-4; v_gene: TRBV12-3/TRBV12-4; len: 13